This TCR beta chain was recovered during a study of cytomegalovirus exposure and HLA in healthy donors. The PCR used 60 Vbeta and 13 Jbeta primers. Assay used: immunoSEQ multiplex PCR; TCRdb lists only in-frame clones, some missing. Altogether roughly 110,000 clones are present, roughly four fifths being singletons, with the ten largest covering 1.5% to 2%. From germline, CDR1 is MNHNY and CDR2 SVGAGI (reference sequence). V was pared by 4 bases and J by 5 bases, with 12 bases between. The CDR3 contains 13 residues. Sequencing input: PBMCs. The receptor was derived from a man aged 45-60 years in good health and CMV-seronegative. This chain links TRBV6-6 with TRBJ2-7, with TRBD2 as a possible D gene (6 bases). The CDR3 here is CASSLGGFNEQYF. CDR3 coding DNA: TGTGCCAGCAGTTTGGGGGGTTTCAACGAGCAGTACTTC.